This passage covers 30 T cell receptor beta chains from one sample sequenced in a study of T cells in women clearing cervical HPV infection listed by TCRdb under 2018. To prepare the library, the immunoSEQ multiplex PCR assay was applied. Entries here come from immuneACCESS through TCRdb and include only in-frame sequences with V and J called. Some clones fail to appear in such tables; in the studies checked, an unresolved V gene covers under half of the shortfall, and the cause of the remainder is unknown. The sample has under 45,000 clones on record. Together, the top ten hold 1.4% of the sample. The specimen was blood buffy coat. These receptors were collected from a woman aged 18-70 years with a cervical HPV16 infection that either progressed to CIN3+ or cleared (not recorded which).

A word on this clone: The missing CDR3 end, 3 residues past where the read stops, is filled in from the germline J gene. The V and J genes are TRBV19 and TRBJ2-4, with TRBD1 matching 7 bases. Germline loops: CDR1 LNHDA, CDR2 SQIVND (reference sequence). V dropped 5 bases and J dropped 2; count of bases not matched to a gene: 9. The CDR3 loop spans 16 amino acids. CDR3 residues: CASSEGARLPKNIQYF. The CDR3 bases that were read are TGTGCCAGTAGTGAGGGGGCGAGATTGCCCAAAAACATT. Filled out from reference TRBV19 and TRBJ2-4, the complete variable domain reads DGGITQSPKYLFRKEGQNVTLSCEQNLNHDAMYWYRQDPGQGLRLIYYSQIVNDFQKGDIAEGYSVSREKKESFPLTVTSAQKNPTAFYLCASSEGARLPKNIQYFGAGTRLSVL.

With regard to this clone: The read halts 3 residues ahead of the CDR3 end, with the missing end drawn from the germline J gene. The chain joins TRBV20-1 to TRBJ2-7, with TRBD1 as a possible D gene (6 bases). This CDR3 is 12 amino acids long. Trimming left V 8 bases short and J 5 bases short, with 16 bases between. The germline CDR1 and CDR2 sequences are DFQATT and SNEGSKA (reference sequence). The CDR3 protein is CSTDSFLNEQYF. The DNA read from the CDR3 is TGCAGTACGGACAGCTTTTTGAACGAG.

Note on this clone: The CDR3 goes on 3 residues after the read ends, and that part is filled in from the germline J gene. V is TRBV18 and J is TRBJ1-3; D is possibly TRBD1 (5 bases). Trimming took off 3 bases at V and 1 base at J, with 19 bases between the two ends. The CDR3 totals 18 residues. Germline V gene sequence: CDR1 KGHSH, CDR2 LQKENI. The CDR3 sequence is CASSPLGAGPRSGNTIYF. The CDR3 bases that were read are TGTGCCAGCTCACCCTTAGGAGCAGGGCCTAGATCTGGAAACACC.

A remark on this clone: The sequence runs out 3 residues before the end of the CDR3; the remainder is reconstructed from the germline J gene. The chain has TRBV20-1 and TRBJ2-1, with D perhaps TRBD2 (7 bases). This CDR3 comprises 14 residues. Germline CDR1 and CDR2: DFQATT and SNEGSKA (reference sequence). Trimming took 0 bases from V and 8 from J, leaving 14 bases between them. The CDR3 region is CSARDEGGVYEQFF. The sequenced CDR3 bases are TGCAGTGCTAGAGATGAGGGGGGGGTCTATGAG.

Concerning this clone: The DNA ends 3 residues before the CDR3 does, and the rest of the CDR3 is filled in from the germline J gene. V is TRBV6-1 and J is TRBJ1-2; D remains unclear. This CDR3 has 14 amino acids. The germline V gene has CDR1 MNHNS and CDR2 SASEGT. Trimming left V 1 base short and J 2 bases short, with 8 bases between. CDR3 DNA (partial): TGTGCCAGCAGTGAAGGGGCAGGCAACTATGGC. The encoded protein is CASSEGAGNYG. The full CDR3 protein reads CASSEGAGNYGYTF.

About this clone: The CDR3 end falls 3 residues outside the read, so it is completed with the germline J gene. V and J are TRBV7-9 and TRBJ2-5; TRBD1 or TRBD2 may be the D gene (5 bases each). In germline, CDR1 is SEHNR, CDR2 FQNEAQ (reference sequence). Trimming left V 5 bases short and J 5 bases short, with 15 bases between. This CDR3 has 14 amino acids. The CDR3 region is CASSHRIWEETQYF. The sequenced CDR3 bases are TGTGCCAGCAGCCACAGGATCTGGGAGGAGACC.

Regarding this clone: The CDR3 is cut off 3 residues early in the read; its end comes from the germline J gene. The chain combines TRBV7-3 with TRBJ2-2; TRBD1 matches at 7 bases. Germline CDR1 is SGHTA and CDR2 is FQGTGA. This CDR3 has 16 amino acids. V trimming: 5 bases; J trimming: 3 bases; junction bases outside the gene matches: 9. The CDR3 spells CASSRETGAYTGELFF. The covered CDR3 bases are TGTGCCAGCAGCCGCGAAACAGGGGCCTACACCGGGGAG.

Notes on this clone: The read comes to an end 3 residues before the CDR3 does, leaving the germline J gene to fill in the end. The chain combines TRBV18 with TRBJ1-3; a possible D gene is TRBD1 (6 bases). There are 15 residues in the CDR3. Germline loops: CDR1 KGHSH, CDR2 LQKENI. V was clipped by 6 bases and J by 0 bases, with 12 bases between them. The chain's CDR3 is CASSTPRGSGNTIYF. The CDR3 bases that were read are TGTGCCAGCTCCACCCCCAGGGGCTCTGGAAACACC.

As to this clone: The read finishes 3 residues shy of the CDR3 end, and the germline J gene is used to complete it. This chain joins TRBV29-1 and TRBJ1-2; D not certain. CDR1 and CDR2 (germline): SQVTM, ANQGSEA. The CDR3 contains 15 residues. This chain's CDR3 is CSVRLLAGSYNDYTF. Incomplete CDR3 DNA: TGCAGCGTTCGGCTCCTAGCCGGCTCCTACAATGAC.

With respect to this clone: The observed sequence ends 3 residues before the CDR3 terminus, with the missing tail filled in from the germline J gene. This chain joins TRBV7-3 and TRBJ2-2, with 7 positions matching TRBD1. CDR1 is SGHTA and CDR2 is FQGTGA in the germline V gene. This CDR3 has 15 amino acids. The trim removed 0 bases at V and 4 bases at J, leaving 2 bases unmatched. The chain's CDR3 is CASSLTRDSTGELFF. The DNA read from the CDR3 is TGTGCCAGCAGCTTAACCCGGGACAGCACCGGGGAG.

With respect to this clone: The read comes to an end 3 residues before the CDR3 does, leaving the germline J gene to fill in the end. This chain uses TRBV6-1 with TRBJ2-5; possibly TRBD1 for D (6 bases). The CDR3 sequence is 14 residues long. The V gene's germline CDR1 is MNHNS and CDR2 SASEGT. The V end was cut by 3 bases, the J end by 5 bases, with 13 bases between. The CDR3 loop reads CASSDRGVRETQYF. The covered CDR3 bases are TGTGCCAGCAGTGACAGGGGCGTCAGGGAGACC.

A word on this clone: Read data end 3 residues before the CDR3 end; the end is taken from the germline J gene. The chain uses TRBV7-3 and TRBJ2-7; a possible D gene is TRBD2 (6 bases). The CDR3 sequence is 19 residues long. The V end was cut by 1 base, the J end by 0 bases, with 22 bases between. CDR1 is SGHTA, CDR2 FQGTGA, per germline. CDR3 DNA, as far as it was read: TGTGCCAGCAGCTTAATGCCGGGACTCGGAAGAACTAGCTCCTACGAG. Translated, it gives CASSLMPGLGRTSSYE. The CDR3 in full is CASSLMPGLGRTSSYEQYF. The whole variable domain, filled in from reference TRBV7-3 and TRBJ2-7, reads GAGVSQTPSNKVTEKGKYVELRCDPISGHTALYWYRQSLGQGPEFLIYFQGTGAADDSGLPNDRFFAVRPEGSVSTLKIQRTERGDSAVYLCASSLMPGLGRTSSYEQYFGPGTRLTVT.

For this clone: The observed sequence ends 3 residues before the CDR3 terminus, with the missing tail filled in from the germline J gene. This rearrangement joins TRBV7-9 to TRBJ1-1, with 7 bases fitting TRBD1. This CDR3 comprises 12 residues. The V gene's germline CDR1 is SEHNR and CDR2 FQNEAQ (reference sequence). CDR3 region: CASSRDRNLAFF. The sequenced part of the CDR3 DNA is TGTGCCAGCAGCAGGGACAGAAACTTG.

A remark on this clone: The CDR3 end lies 3 residues beyond the end of the read and is filled in from the germline J gene. The chain recombines TRBV30 with TRBJ1-2, with D possibly matching TRBD1 (5 bases). Germline lookup yields CDR1 GTSNPN and CDR2 SVGIG (reference sequence). Trimming left V 2 bases short and J 7 bases short, with 14 bases between. CDR3 length: 13 amino acids. The CDR3 region is CAWSPGRWGGYTF. The sequenced part of the CDR3 DNA is TGTGCCTGGAGTCCAGGGCGGTGGGGTGGC.

Notes on this clone: With the read ending 3 residues before the CDR3 end, the germline J gene is used to fill in that end. J is TRBJ1-4 and V is TRBV5-1; a weak D match, TRBD1 (5 bases). Germline V gives CDR1 SGHRS, CDR2 YFSETQ. The CDR3 runs 15 residues. Trimming stripped 3 bases from V and 0 bases from J, with 9 bases between. The CDR3 sequence is CASSSGVATNEKLFF. CDR3 bases read: TGCGCCAGCAGCTCGGGGGTTGCAACTAATGAAAAA.

A word on this clone: The CDR3 goes on 3 residues after the read ends, and that part is filled in from the germline J gene. The J gene is TRBJ2-2, the V gene TRBV30; D not resolved. The CDR3 covers 13 residues. CDR1 and CDR2 (germline): GTSNPN, SVGIG (reference sequence). The sequenced CDR3 bases are TGTGCCTGGAGTGTAAGCTATAATTCACCG. This translates into CAWSVSYNSP. The entire CDR3 reads CAWSVSYNSPLFF. Full variable domain (rest looked up from reference TRBV30 and TRBJ2-2): SQTIHQWPATLVQPVGSPLSLECTVEGTSNPNLYWYRQAAGRGLQLLFYSVGIGQISSEVPQNLSASRPQDRQFILSSKKLLLSDSGFYLCAWSVSYNSPLFFGEGSRLTVL.

Note on this clone: The read ends 3 residues shy of where the CDR3 ends; the end is completed using the germline J gene. The chain recombines TRBV6-1 with TRBJ2-7, with D possibly TRBD2 on 5 matching bases. V lost 3 bases and J lost 3, with 6 bases in between. The CDR3 is made up of 12 amino acids. Per the germline V gene, CDR1 is MNHNS and CDR2 is SASEGT. CDR3 bases read: TGTGCCAGCAGTGATGAGGGCTACGAG. The encoded protein is CASSDEGYE. From start to end, the CDR3 is CASSDEGYEQYF.

On this clone itself: The CDR3 is cut off 3 residues early in the read; its end comes from the germline J gene. The chain links TRBV18 to TRBJ2-7, with a tentative D call TRBD1 (5 bases). V was trimmed by 3 bases and J by 5 bases, leaving 8 bases between them. From germline, CDR1 is KGHSH and CDR2 LQKENI. This CDR3 is 12 amino acids long. The DNA read from the CDR3 is TGTGCCAGCTCACCGCAGGGCCACGAG. It yields the protein CASSPQGHE. From start to end, the CDR3 is CASSPQGHEQYF.

CDR3 bases read: TGCGCCAGCAGCTTGGACAGGAACACTGAA. This gives the protein CASSLDRNTE. Given in full, the CDR3 is CASSLDRNTEAFF. The chain employs TRBV5-1 and TRBJ1-1; D remains ambiguous. The CDR3 is cut off 3 residues early in the read; its end comes from the germline J gene. This CDR3 spans 13 amino acids. CDR1 SGHRS and CDR2 YFSETQ come from the germline V gene. With 0 bases removed from V and 1 base from J, the gap between germline ends came to 4 bases. Filled out from reference TRBV5-1 and TRBJ1-1, the complete variable domain reads KAGVTQTPRYLIKTRGQQVTLSCSPISGHRSVSWYQQTPGQGLQFLFEYFSETQRNKGNFPGRFSGRQFSNSRSEMNVSTLELGDSALYLCASSLDRNTEAFFGQGTRLTVV.

In the case of this clone: The read finishes 3 residues shy of the CDR3 end, and the germline J gene is used to complete it. This chain links TRBV29-1 with TRBJ1-2; D possibly corresponds to TRBD1 (6 bases). The V and J ends lost 7 bases and 0 bases respectively, with 12 bases between them. This CDR3 is built from 13 residues. In germline, CDR1 is SQVTM, CDR2 ANQGSEA. The CDR3 loop is CSEGHLANYGYTF. The sequenced CDR3 bases are TGCAGCGAGGGACACCTTGCTAACTATGGC.

In the case of this clone: Sequencing ends 3 residues short of the CDR3 end; the germline J gene provides the rest. The V call is TRBV7-9, the J call TRBJ2-3, with D maybe TRBD1 (6 bases). The germline gives CDR1 SEHNR, CDR2 FQNEAQ (reference sequence). The CDR3 totals 15 residues. Deletions cut 1 base from V and 6 bases from J, with 14 bases between. CDR3 in amino acids: CASSLESGARDTQYF. CDR3 DNA (partial): TGTGCCAGCAGCTTAGAGTCAGGGGCGAGGGATACG.

Notes on this clone: The read terminates 3 residues ahead of where the CDR3 ends, so the germline J gene completes it. Different DNA sequences within this sample yield the same CDR3. V usage is TRBV20-1 and J usage is TRBJ2-3, with TRBD2 identical over 7 bases. In germline, CDR1 is DFQATT, CDR2 SNEGSKA (reference sequence). The CDR3 has 12 amino acids. V trimming: 5 bases; J trimming: 3 bases; junction bases outside the gene matches: 2. CDR3 amino acids: CSASGGTDTQYF. The CDR3 bases that were read are TGCAGTGCTTCGGGGGGTACAGATACG.

As regards this clone: The CDR3 is cut off 3 residues early in the read; its end comes from the germline J gene. This sequence joins TRBV29-1 and TRBJ1-1; D possibly corresponds to TRBD1 (6 bases). This CDR3 has 12 residues. V was trimmed by 5 bases and J by 5 bases, leaving 12 bases between them. Germline V gene data show CDR1 as SQVTM and CDR2 as ANQGSEA. CDR3 DNA (partial): TGCAGCGTTCAAACAGGGAGAACTGAA. This encodes CSVQTGRTE. The entire CDR3 is CSVQTGRTEAFF.

Comments on this clone: Sequence at one end of the junction differs from germline and may be a read error. The CDR3 end is not reached by the read, which stops 3 residues before it; the germline J gene fills it in. The sample contains more than one DNA sequence encoding this CDR3. The chain joins TRBV7-9 to TRBJ1-3; TRBD1 matches at 7 bases. CDR1 and CDR2 from the germline V gene are SEHNR and FQNEAQ (reference sequence). This CDR3 has 14 amino acids. CDR3 DNA (partial): TGTGCCAGCAGCCGGGACAGCTCTGGAAACACG. Translated, it gives CASSRDSSGNT. The whole CDR3 sequence is CASSRDSSGNTIYF.

About this clone itself: The read ends 3 residues shy of where the CDR3 ends; the end is completed using the germline J gene. This rearrangement joins TRBV30 to TRBJ1-6; 9 positions match TRBD1. The CDR3 covers 13 residues. Germline V lookup: CDR1 GTSNPN, CDR2 SVGIG (reference sequence). Trimming took 8 bases from V and 11 from J; bases not matched to a gene: 10. CDR3 region: CAGTGTGIPPLHF. The sequenced part of the CDR3 DNA is TGTGCCGGGACCGGGACAGGGATTCCACCC.

As to this clone: The read comes to an end 3 residues before the CDR3 does, leaving the germline J gene to fill in the end. This chain links TRBV30 with TRBJ2-2; possible D gene TRBD1, 6 bases. The CDR3 has 13 amino acids. CDR1 and CDR2 from the germline V gene are GTSNPN and SVGIG (reference sequence). CDR3 loop: CAWQGSHNSPLFF. The sequenced CDR3 bases are TGTGCCTGGCAGGGGTCCCATAATTCACCG.

On this clone: The observed sequence ends 3 residues before the CDR3 terminus, with the missing tail filled in from the germline J gene. J is TRBJ2-3 and V is TRBV7-3, with 8 bases that match TRBD2. Unmatched junction bases numbered 5, after V lost 2 bases and J lost 1 base. In germline, CDR1 is SGHTA, CDR2 FQGTGA. The CDR3 spans 16 residues. The DNA read from the CDR3 is TGTGCCAGCAGCTTAGCGGGAGGAAGAGGCACAGATACG. This translates into CASSLAGGRGTDT. The full-length CDR3 reads as CASSLAGGRGTDTQYF.

Worth noting for this clone: The CDR3 end is not reached by the read, which stops 3 residues before it; the germline J gene fills it in. This sequence joins TRBV30 and TRBJ2-5; TRBD1 agrees at 7 bases. V trimming: 0 bases; J trimming: 3 bases; junction bases outside the gene matches: 7. CDR1 and CDR2 from the germline V gene are GTSNPN and SVGIG (reference sequence). This CDR3 is built from 15 residues. CDR3 bases read: TGTGCCTGGAGTGTAATAGGGCAGGGGGAAGAGACC. Its protein is CAWSVIGQGEET. The entire CDR3 protein is CAWSVIGQGEETQYF.

As to this clone: The read falls 3 residues short of the CDR3 end, and the missing part is taken from the germline J gene. The chain employs TRBV5-5 and TRBJ2-5; D not certain. The V end lost 2 bases, the J end lost 2 bases, and 13 bases lay between the germline ends. Germline lookup yields CDR1 SGHKS and CDR2 YYEKEE (reference sequence). CDR3 length: 15 residues. The CDR3 region is CASSFGRILQETQYF. CDR3 DNA (partial): TGTGCCAGCAGCTTCGGCAGGATCCTTCAAGAGACC. The full variable domain, completed using reference TRBV5-5 and TRBJ2-5, is DAGVTQSPTHLIKTRGQQVTLRCSPISGHKSVSWYQQVLGQGPQFIFQYYEKEERGRGNFPDRFSARQFPNYSSELNVNALLLGDSALYLCASSFGRILQETQYFGPGTRLLVL.

A note on this clone: The CDR3 is cut off 3 residues early in the read; its end comes from the germline J gene. V and J are TRBV30 and TRBJ1-1; no clear D. The V gene lost 7 bases and the J gene lost 0 bases, with 12 bases spanning the gap. The CDR3 covers 13 residues. The germline gives CDR1 GTSNPN, CDR2 SVGIG (reference sequence). This CDR3 is CASEGFMNTEAFF. The covered CDR3 bases are TGTGCCTCGGAGGGTTTTATGAACACTGAA.